What follows are 30 T cell receptor beta chains derived from one specimen sequenced in a study of cytotoxic CD8 clonotypes in ibrutinib-treated CLL. Profiled with immunoSEQ multiplex PCR; TCRdb holds only in-frame clones, not every one. The sample shows roughly 220,000 clones, more than 65% of them seen only once. The material sequenced was PBMCs, taken after 12 months of ibrutinib treatment. Receptor source: a human donor with chronic lymphocytic leukemia.

The V gene is TRBV9, the J gene TRBJ2-7; possibly TRBD1 or TRBD2 for D (5 bases each). The CDR3 has 13 residues. Germline V gives CDR1 SGDLS, CDR2 YYNGEE. V dropped 4 bases and J dropped 7 bases, with 15 bases sitting between them. CDR3 region: CASSPRQGGEQYF. The CDR3 nucleotides are TGTGCCAGCAGCCCACGGCAGGGCGGGGAGCAGTACTTC.

Notes on this clone: The sample carries other DNA sequences with the same CDR3. The rearrangement uses TRBV29-1 and TRBJ2-3; 7 bases fit TRBD2. This CDR3 is built from 13 residues. The trim removed 3 bases at V and 1 base at J, leaving 1 base unmatched. The V gene's germline CDR1 is SQVTM and CDR2 ANQGSEA. DNA for the CDR3: TGCAGCGTTGAGGCGGGGGGCACAGATACGCAGTATTTT. This codes for CSVEAGGTDTQYF.

This chain uses TRBV27 with TRBJ1-3, with D possibly TRBD1 on 6 matching bases. This CDR3 contains 15 residues. In germline, CDR1 is MNHEY, CDR2 SMNVEV (reference sequence). Trimming stripped 5 bases from V and 2 bases from J, with 13 bases between. The CDR3 here is CASSPRRGPGNTIYF. The CDR3 nucleotides are TGTGCCAGCAGTCCCAGGCGGGGGCCTGGAAACACCATATATTTT.

This clone showed up many times. The V call is TRBV30, the J call TRBJ2-7; D uncertain. The V and J ends lost 0 bases and 2 bases respectively, with 11 bases between them. This CDR3 spans 14 amino acids. Germline V lookup: CDR1 GTSNPN, CDR2 SVGIG (reference sequence). The CDR3 is CAWSVDTLAYEQYF. As DNA, the CDR3 is TGTGCCTGGAGTGTTGACACCTTAGCCTACGAGCAGTACTTC.

This chain uses TRBV7-8 with TRBJ2-2; D is unresolved. Per germline, CDR1 SGHVS and CDR2 FQNEAQ. V lost 5 bases and J lost 0, with 4 bases in between. The CDR3 is made up of 13 amino acids. The CDR3 here is CASSGSNTGELFF. CDR3 nucleotides: TGTGCCAGCAGCGGTTCGAACACCGGGGAGCTGTTTTTT.

DNA for the CDR3: TGTGCCTGGAGTGCTAGTGGCACTGAAGCTTTCTTT. As protein: CAWSASGTEAFF. The chain employs TRBV30 and TRBJ1-1; D unclear. The CDR3 contains 12 residues. Germline lookup yields CDR1 GTSNPN and CDR2 SVGIG (reference sequence). V was clipped by 1 base and J by 4 bases, with 7 bases between them.

The table lists this clone with a few counts. The chain couples TRBV5-1 to TRBJ2-6; 9 bases are shared with TRBD2. The CDR3 is made up of 18 amino acids. J gave up 2 bases and V 3 bases, and 9 bases lay outside the gene matches. CDR1 and CDR2 from the germline V gene are SGHRS and YFSETQ. In DNA form, the CDR3 reads TGCGCCAGCAGCTCCGGGACTAGCTCGGGTGCTGGGGCCAACGTCCTGACTTTC. Protein sequence: CASSSGTSSGAGANVLTF.

The sample holds a few counts of this clone. This sample also contains other DNA sequences that code for the same CDR3. The chain is built from TRBV5-6 and TRBJ2-5, with TRBD2 matching over 7 bases. Germline V gene sequence: CDR1 SGHDT, CDR2 YYEEEE. The CDR3 has 13 residues. Losses at the gene ends were 2 bases for V and 4 bases for J; bases not matched to a gene: 2. This CDR3 is CASSFSGGETQYF. The DNA for the CDR3 is TGTGCCAGCAGCTTTTCGGGGGGAGAGACCCAGTACTTC. Using reference TRBV5-6 and TRBJ2-5 for the parts outside the CDR3, the full variable domain is DAGVTQSPTHLIKTRGQQVTLRCSPKSGHDTVSWYQQALGQGPQFIFQYYEEEERQRGNFPDRFSGHQFPNYSSELNVNALLLGDSALYLCASSFSGGETQYFGPGTRLLVL.

This sequence joins TRBV6-5 and TRBJ1-1, with a weak D call TRBD1 (6 bases). CDR3 size: 16 residues. Germline V gene sequence: CDR1 MNHEY, CDR2 SVGAGI. Trimming pared 2 bases from V and 3 bases from J, leaving 16 bases between. For the CDR3, the DNA is TGTGCCAGCAGTTACCCCCGAGGGGGGGGATACACTGAAGCTTTCTTT. Amino acids: CASSYPRGGGYTEAFF.

The rearrangement joins TRBV6-6 to TRBJ2-7; D is perhaps TRBD1 or TRBD2 (5 bases each). CDR1 is MNHNY and CDR2 is SVGAGI in the germline V gene (reference sequence). V was clipped by 0 bases and J by 5 bases, with 14 bases between them. The CDR3 consists of 15 residues. The CDR3 bases are TGTGCCAGCAGTTACTCCGGCAGGGAGCCCCACGAGCAGTACTTC. Its translation is CASSYSGREPHEQYF.

The J gene is TRBJ1-2, the V gene TRBV7-9; D is unresolved. V was shortened by 6 bases and J by 2 bases, with 10 bases between the two germline ends. Germline CDR1 SEHNR, CDR2 FQNEAQ (reference sequence). CDR3 length: 13 amino acids. The CDR3 here is CASRIRENYGYTF. DNA for the CDR3: TGTGCCAGCAGAATCAGAGAGAACTATGGCTACACCTTC.

This chain joins TRBV10-1 and TRBJ1-1, with 9 bases that match TRBD1. Per germline, CDR1 WNHNN and CDR2 SYGVQD (reference sequence). This CDR3 contains 14 residues. The trim removed 4 bases at V and 5 bases at J, leaving 5 bases unmatched. The CDR3 loop is CASSGRDRETEAFF. The CDR3 DNA follows: TGCGCCAGCAGTGGCCGGGACAGGGAAACTGAAGCTTTCTTT.

Concerning this clone itself: The same CDR3 is also encoded by other DNA sequences in this sample. The rearrangement uses TRBV18 and TRBJ1-1; TRBD1 is a possible D gene (6 bases). V lost 3 bases and J lost 2, with 10 bases in between. The CDR3 totals 14 residues. Germline V CDR1 and CDR2: KGHSH, LQKENI. CDR3 sequence (DNA): TGTGCCAGCTCACCCACAGGGCTCAACACTGAAGCTTTCTTT. Translated: CASSPTGLNTEAFF.

The V gene is TRBV4-3, the J gene TRBJ2-3; TRBD2 might be the D (6 bases). V gave up 5 bases and J gave up 6 bases, with 15 bases separating them. This CDR3 has 14 amino acids. Germline CDR1 reads LGHNA; CDR2 reads YSLEER. The CDR3 bases are TGCGCCAGCAGCACGGACACCGGAGGGGATACGCAGTATTTT. This translates into CASSTDTGGDTQYF.

This clone was found many times. The V gene is TRBV4-1, the J gene TRBJ2-7; 8 positions agree with TRBD1. This CDR3 contains 16 residues. J was trimmed by 0 bases and V by 6 bases; bases with no gene match: 10. Germline-derived CDR1 and CDR2 are MGHRA and YSYEKL. The chain's CDR3 is CASSLSRDRSSYEQYF. The CDR3 DNA is TGCGCCAGCAGTCTATCCCGGGACAGGAGCTCCTACGAGCAGTACTTC.

V gene TRBV7-9 combines with J gene TRBJ1-5; the match to TRBD1 covers 8 bases. The CDR3 is 18 residues long. Germline loops: CDR1 SEHNR, CDR2 FQNEAQ (reference sequence). J gave up 0 bases and V 6 bases, and 13 bases lay outside the gene matches. CDR3 DNA: TGTGCCAGCAGACTCTTGGACAGGGCCCCTAATAGCAATCAGCCCCAGCATTTT. It is translated as CASRLLDRAPNSNQPQHF.

V is TRBV9 and J is TRBJ2-7; no clear D. This CDR3 has 15 amino acids. Germline CDR1 and CDR2: SGDLS and YYNGEE. With 0 bases removed from V and 4 bases from J, the gap between germline ends came to 14 bases. CDR3: CASSVGGVKMYEQYF. The CDR3 DNA is TGTGCCAGCAGCGTAGGTGGGGTCAAAATGTACGAGCAGTACTTC.

V gene TRBV9 combines with J gene TRBJ2-7, with D perhaps TRBD1 (6 bases). Trimming removed 4 bases at V and 6 bases at J, with 26 bases between. The CDR3 length is 17 residues. Germline CDR1 SGDLS, CDR2 YYNGEE. The CDR3 sequence: CASSPDPVSGVRGEQYF. CDR3 in DNA: TGTGCCAGCAGCCCAGACCCCGTATCAGGGGTAAGGGGCGAGCAGTACTTC.

This clone was seen a handful of times. The chain employs TRBV29-1 and TRBJ1-2; D is ambiguous. V was shortened by 1 base and J by 1 base, with 4 bases between the two germline ends. This CDR3 is built from 12 residues. Germline CDR1 is SQVTM and CDR2 is ANQGSEA. CDR3 nucleotide sequence: TGCAGCGTTGAAGCCCGTAACTATGGCTACACCTTC. It yields the protein CSVEARNYGYTF.

The DNA of the CDR3 is TGTGCCAGCAGCCCCCTCGGCGGTAGCTCCTACGAGCAGTACTTC. Translating gives CASSPLGGSSYEQYF. The chain has TRBV7-3 and TRBJ2-7; D gene uncertain. The V end lost 5 bases, the J end lost 0 bases, and 14 bases lay between the germline ends. The CDR3 is made up of 15 amino acids. CDR1 is SGHTA, CDR2 FQGTGA, per germline.

The chain combines TRBV19 with TRBJ2-7; D not certain. Germline CDR1 is LNHDA and CDR2 is SQIVND (reference sequence). The germline V and J ends were trimmed by 3 bases and 0 bases, with 9 bases remaining between them. CDR3 length equals 14 residues. CDR3 sequence: CASSITRSSYEQYF. In DNA, the CDR3 is TGTGCCAGTAGTATCACAAGAAGCTCCTACGAGCAGTACTTC.

The chain couples TRBV30 to TRBJ1-4; D might be TRBD1 (5 bases). V lost 0 bases, J lost 10 bases, and 15 bases lay in between. The length of the CDR3 is 14 residues. Germline V gives CDR1 GTSNPN, CDR2 SVGIG (reference sequence). The CDR3 sequence is CAWSVNSGYGKLFF. CDR3 DNA sequence: TGTGCCTGGAGTGTAAATTCAGGGTACGGAAAACTGTTTTTT.

This clone came up a few times. The chain carries TRBV9 and TRBJ2-1; TRBD2 matches 7 bases. Trimming at V came to 4 bases and at J to 3 bases, leaving 7 bases not matched to a gene. This CDR3 comprises 15 residues. Germline V lookup: CDR1 SGDLS, CDR2 YYNGEE. The CDR3: CASSSREHHYNEQFF. DNA of the CDR3: TGTGCCAGCAGCTCGCGGGAGCACCACTACAATGAGCAGTTCTTC. The full variable domain, in which reference TRBV9 and TRBJ2-1 provide the parts outside the CDR3, is DSGVTQTPKHLITATGQRVTLRCSPRSGDLSVYWYQQSLDQGLQFLIQYYNGEERAKGNILERFSAQQFPDLHSELNLSSLELGDSALYFCASSSREHHYNEQFFGPGTRLTVL.

The V call is TRBV18, the J call TRBJ1-1; no reliable D call. V lost 0 bases and J lost 5, with 13 bases in between. This CDR3 is 15 amino acids long. Germline V gene lookup returns CDR1 KGHSH and CDR2 LQKENI. CDR3 nucleotide sequence: TGTGCCAGCTCACCACCGGAACGTAGGGTTACTGAAGCTTTCTTT. It translates to CASSPPERRVTEAFF.

This clone was detected a few times. Other nucleotide sequences from this sample produce the same CDR3. The chain's CDR3 is CASSQGYEQYF. As DNA, the CDR3 is TGTGCCAGCAGCCAGGGGTACGAGCAGTACTTC. This chain joins TRBV14 and TRBJ2-7; unclear D gene. The V gene lost 3 bases and the J gene lost 4 bases, with 4 bases spanning the gap. Germline lookup yields CDR1 SGHDN and CDR2 FVKESK. The CDR3 extends over 11 amino acids.

The count of this clone is one. J is TRBJ1-2 and V is TRBV7-2, with D perhaps matching TRBD1 (5 bases). The CDR3 contains 16 residues. CDR1 is SGHTA and CDR2 is FQGNSA in the germline V gene. The germline V and J ends were trimmed by 3 bases and 4 bases, with 18 bases remaining between them. The CDR3 loop is CASSFRAAGGSYGYTF. The CDR3 nucleotides read TGTGCCAGCAGCTTTCGAGCCGCCGGGGGTAGCTATGGCTACACCTTC.

The chain joins TRBV6-5 to TRBJ2-5; 12 nucleotides align to TRBD1. The ends lost 6 bases at V and 5 bases at J; junction bases unmatched: 7. The CDR3 consists of 15 residues. Germline V gene lookup returns CDR1 MNHEY and CDR2 SVGAGI. CDR3 coding DNA: TGTGCCAGCAGGGGCCGGGACAGGGGGCAGGAGACCCAGTACTTC. It codes for CASRGRDRGQETQYF.

The table lists this clone with a few counts. The rearrangement uses TRBV7-2 and TRBJ1-1; TRBD1 might be the D (5 bases). V lost 5 bases and J 4 bases, leaving 14 bases between the germline ends. There are 14 residues in the CDR3. Germline CDR1 and CDR2: SGHTA and FQGNSA. DNA for the CDR3: TGTGCCAGCAGCCTGCTCCAGGGTGTCACTGAAGCTTTCTTT. Amino acid sequence: CASSLLQGVTEAFF.

This clone came up a few times. This chain's CDR3 is CASGQGSYEQYF. CDR3 nucleotides: TGTGCCAGTGGACAGGGCTCCTACGAGCAGTACTTC. The genes are TRBV28 and TRBJ2-7, with 8 positions matching TRBD1. This CDR3 is 12 amino acids long. The junction had 1 base not matched to a gene; V was cut back by 9 bases and J by 0 bases. CDR1 and CDR2 from the germline V gene are MDHEN and SYDVKM.

In its sample, this clone was seen a few times. The gene calls are TRBV5-1 and TRBJ2-3, with 9 bases identical to TRBD2. V was pared by 6 bases and J by 10 bases, with 12 bases of the junction left unmatched. This CDR3 has 14 amino acids. Germline loops: CDR1 SGHRS, CDR2 YFSETQ. The chain's CDR3 is CASTRASGETAQYF. CDR3 coding DNA: TGCGCCAGCACCCGGGCTAGCGGGGAGACTGCGCAGTATTTT.